Described below is a single T cell receptor beta chain sequence and its context. Its specificity is not known. Germline CDR1 GTSNPN, CDR2 SVGIG (reference sequence). V was pared by 3 bases and J by 1 base, with 9 bases between. The CDR3 has 13 amino acids. The data derive from a study of graft-versus-host responses after intestinal transplantation. The overall study: Induction with anti-thymocyte globulin, then tacrolimus and steroids for around three years, was given to all recipients. Study findings and constraints: Early post-transplant HvG declines tracked with peak circulating GvH clone levels. Within allografts, high graft-versus-host to host-versus-graft clonal ratios were seen among patients with graft-donor T cell macrochimerism.

Assay: immunoSEQ multiplex PCR; the TCRdb copy retains only in-frame clones and omits some. The repertoire consists of about 99,000 clones, with less than 95% occurring once and the leading ten covering less than 0.08%. This TCR was recovered from a human donor who was the organ donor for an intestinal transplant. The gene calls are TRBV30 and TRBJ2-5; tentative D call: TRBD2 (6 bases). The input for sequencing was unstimulated CD8+ T cells sorted from spleen or lymph node cells, taken before transplant. This CDR3 reads CAWSGLSQETQYF. The CDR3 nucleotides are TGTGCCTGGAGCGGACTATCCCAAGAGACCCAGTACTTC.